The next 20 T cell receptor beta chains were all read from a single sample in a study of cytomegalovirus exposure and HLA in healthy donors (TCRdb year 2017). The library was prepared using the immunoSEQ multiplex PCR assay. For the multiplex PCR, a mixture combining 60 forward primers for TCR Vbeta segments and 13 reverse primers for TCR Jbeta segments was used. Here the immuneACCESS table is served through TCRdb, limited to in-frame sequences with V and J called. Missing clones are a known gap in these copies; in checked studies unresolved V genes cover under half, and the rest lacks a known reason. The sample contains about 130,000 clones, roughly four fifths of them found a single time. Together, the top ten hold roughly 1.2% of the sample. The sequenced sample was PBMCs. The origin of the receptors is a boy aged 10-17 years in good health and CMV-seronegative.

CDR3 nucleotides: TGTGCCTGGATGGGGGACAGGGTGGGCTACACCTTC. This codes for CAWMGDRVGYTF. The chain carries TRBV30 and TRBJ1-2; 9 bases line up with TRBD1. V shed 4 bases and J 8 bases; nucleotides not matched to a gene: 5. Germline CDR1 is GTSNPN and CDR2 is SVGIG (reference sequence). The CDR3 loop spans 12 amino acids.

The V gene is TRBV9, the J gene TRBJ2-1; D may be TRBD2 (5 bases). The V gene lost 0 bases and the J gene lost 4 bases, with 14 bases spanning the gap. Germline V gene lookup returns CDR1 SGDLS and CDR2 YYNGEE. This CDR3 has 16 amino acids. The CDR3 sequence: CASSVVRGLEYNEQFF. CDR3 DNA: TGTGCCAGCAGCGTAGTACGGGGTCTGGAATACAATGAGCAGTTCTTC.

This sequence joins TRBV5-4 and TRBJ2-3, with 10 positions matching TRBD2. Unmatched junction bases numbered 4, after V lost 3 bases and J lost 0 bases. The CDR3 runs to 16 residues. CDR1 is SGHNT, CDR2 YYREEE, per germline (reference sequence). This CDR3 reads CASSSGTSASTDTQYF. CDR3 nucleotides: TGTGCCAGCAGCTCTGGGACTAGCGCGAGCACAGATACGCAGTATTTT.

The CDR3 loop is CASSVAQGQPQHF. For the CDR3, the DNA is TGTGCCAGCAGCGTGGCCCAGGGACAGCCCCAGCATTTT. The chain joins TRBV9 to TRBJ1-5; D may be TRBD1 (5 bases). V was cut by 2 bases and J by 7 bases, with 10 bases left in between. The CDR3 consists of 13 residues. Germline-derived CDR1 and CDR2 are SGDLS and YYNGEE.

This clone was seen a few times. CDR3 region: CASSPDKGGKKLFF. CDR3 nucleotides: TGTGCCAGCAGCCCAGACAAGGGCGGGAAAAAACTGTTTTTT. The chain joins TRBV6-6 to TRBJ1-4; no clear D gene. V dropped 6 bases and J dropped 9 bases, with 17 bases sitting between them. CDR1 and CDR2 (germline): MNHNY, SVGAGI (reference sequence). The CDR3 is 14 amino acids.

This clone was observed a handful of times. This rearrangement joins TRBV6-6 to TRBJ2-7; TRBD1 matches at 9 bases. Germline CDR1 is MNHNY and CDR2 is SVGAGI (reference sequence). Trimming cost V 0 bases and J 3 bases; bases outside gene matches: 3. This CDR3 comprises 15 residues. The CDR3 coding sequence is TGTGCCAGCAGTTACTCCCCGGGACAGGGCTACGAGCAGTACTTC. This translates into CASSYSPGQGYEQYF.

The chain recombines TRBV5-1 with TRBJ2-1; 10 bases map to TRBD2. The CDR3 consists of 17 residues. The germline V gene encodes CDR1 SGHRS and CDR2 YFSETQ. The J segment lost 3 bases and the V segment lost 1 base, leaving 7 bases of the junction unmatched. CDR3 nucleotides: TGCGCCAGCAGCTTGAGGCCTAGCGGGAGTAGCTACAATGAGCAGTTCTTC. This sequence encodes CASSLRPSGSSYNEQFF.

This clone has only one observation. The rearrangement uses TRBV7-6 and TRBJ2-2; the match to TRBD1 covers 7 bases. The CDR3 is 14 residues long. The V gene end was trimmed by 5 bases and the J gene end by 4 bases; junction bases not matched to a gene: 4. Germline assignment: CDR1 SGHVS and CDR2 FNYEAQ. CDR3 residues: CASSATGITGELFF. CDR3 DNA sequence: TGTGCCAGCAGCGCGACAGGGATCACCGGGGAGCTGTTTTTT.

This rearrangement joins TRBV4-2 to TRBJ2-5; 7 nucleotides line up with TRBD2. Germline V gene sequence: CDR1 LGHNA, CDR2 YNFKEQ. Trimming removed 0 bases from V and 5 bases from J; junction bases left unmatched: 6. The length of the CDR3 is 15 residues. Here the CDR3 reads CASSQEGRAPETQYF. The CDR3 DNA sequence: TGTGCCAGCAGCCAAGAAGGGAGGGCCCCTGAGACCCAGTACTTC.

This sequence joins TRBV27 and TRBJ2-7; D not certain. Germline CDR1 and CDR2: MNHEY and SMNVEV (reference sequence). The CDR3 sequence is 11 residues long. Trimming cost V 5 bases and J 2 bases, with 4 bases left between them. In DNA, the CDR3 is TGTGCCAGCAGTCCTCCCTACGAGCAGTACTTC. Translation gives CASSPPYEQYF.

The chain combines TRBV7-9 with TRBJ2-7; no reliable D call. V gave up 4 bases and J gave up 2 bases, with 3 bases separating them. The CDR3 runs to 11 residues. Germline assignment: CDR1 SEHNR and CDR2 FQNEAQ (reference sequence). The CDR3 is CASSSAYEQYF. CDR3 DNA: TGTGCCAGCAGCTCCGCCTACGAGCAGTACTTC.

In DNA form, the CDR3 reads TGTGCCAGTAGTATGGGACAGTTGAACACTGAAGCTTTCTTT. This gives the protein CASSMGQLNTEAFF. This chain links TRBV19 with TRBJ1-1; 7 bases agree with TRBD1. The CDR3 length is 14 residues. The junction had 1 base not matched to a gene; V was cut back by 3 bases and J by 0 bases. Germline-derived CDR1 and CDR2 are LNHDA and SQIVND (reference sequence).

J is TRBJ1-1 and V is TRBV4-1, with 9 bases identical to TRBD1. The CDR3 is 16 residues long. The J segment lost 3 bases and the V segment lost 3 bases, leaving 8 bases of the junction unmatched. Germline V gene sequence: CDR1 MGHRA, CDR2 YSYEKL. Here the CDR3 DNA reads TGCGCCAGCAGCCAGGATGGGACAGGGATAGACACTGAAGCTTTCTTT. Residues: CASSQDGTGIDTEAFF.

The CDR3 coding sequence is TGCGCCAGCAGCGCCGGACTAGCGGGAGGTCGGGCAGGGAATGAGCAGTTCTTC. The encoded protein is CASSAGLAGGRAGNEQFF. The rearrangement uses TRBV5-1 and TRBJ2-1, with 14 bases fitting TRBD2. The germline V gene encodes CDR1 SGHRS and CDR2 YFSETQ. With 4 bases clipped from V and 7 bases from J, the junction kept 13 bases outside the gene matches. The CDR3 totals 18 residues. Variable domain in full (rest from reference TRBV5-1 and TRBJ2-1): KAGVTQTPRYLIKTRGQQVTLSCSPISGHRSVSWYQQTPGQGLQFLFEYFSETQRNKGNFPGRFSGRQFSNSRSEMNVSTLELGDSALYLCASSAGLAGGRAGNEQFFGPGTRLTVL.

The CDR3 is CASSQREGYEQYF. The DNA of the CDR3 is TGCGCCAGCAGCCAAAGGGAGGGGTACGAGCAGTACTTC. The genes are TRBV4-1 and TRBJ2-7; TRBD2 aligns across 7 bases. V dropped 2 bases and J dropped 4; count of bases not matched to a gene: 2. Germline values: CDR1 MGHRA, CDR2 YSYEKL. The CDR3 loop spans 13 amino acids.

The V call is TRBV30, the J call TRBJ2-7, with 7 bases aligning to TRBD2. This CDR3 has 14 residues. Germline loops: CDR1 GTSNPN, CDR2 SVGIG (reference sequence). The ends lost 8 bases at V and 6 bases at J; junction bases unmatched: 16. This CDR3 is CAQSQRLAKGEQYF. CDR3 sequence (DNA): TGTGCCCAATCCCAAAGACTAGCAAAAGGCGAGCAGTACTTC.

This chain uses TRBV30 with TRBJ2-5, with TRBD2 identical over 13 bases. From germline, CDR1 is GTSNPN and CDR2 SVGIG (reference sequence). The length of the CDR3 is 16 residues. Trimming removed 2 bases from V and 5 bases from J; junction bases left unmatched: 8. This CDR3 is CAWSTWTSGSNETQYF. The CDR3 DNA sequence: TGTGCCTGGAGTACCTGGACTAGCGGGAGTAACGAGACCCAGTACTTC. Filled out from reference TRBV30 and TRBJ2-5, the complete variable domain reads SQTIHQWPATLVQPVGSPLSLECTVEGTSNPNLYWYRQAAGRGLQLLFYSVGIGQISSEVPQNLSASRPQDRQFILSSKKLLLSDSGFYLCAWSTWTSGSNETQYFGPGTRLLVL.

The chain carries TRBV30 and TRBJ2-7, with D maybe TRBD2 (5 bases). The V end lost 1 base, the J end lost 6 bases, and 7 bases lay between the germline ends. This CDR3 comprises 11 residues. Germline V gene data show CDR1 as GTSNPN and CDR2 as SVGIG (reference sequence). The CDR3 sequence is CAWSAGSEQYF. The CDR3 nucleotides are TGTGCCTGGAGTGCGGGGTCCGAGCAGTACTTC.

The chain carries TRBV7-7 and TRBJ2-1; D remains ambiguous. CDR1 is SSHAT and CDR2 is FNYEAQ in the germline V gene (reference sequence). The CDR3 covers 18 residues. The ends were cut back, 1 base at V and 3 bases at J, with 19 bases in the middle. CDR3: CASSLGCLGALHYNEQFF. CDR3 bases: TGTGCCAGCAGCTTAGGTTGTTTAGGAGCCCTACACTACAATGAGCAGTTCTTC.

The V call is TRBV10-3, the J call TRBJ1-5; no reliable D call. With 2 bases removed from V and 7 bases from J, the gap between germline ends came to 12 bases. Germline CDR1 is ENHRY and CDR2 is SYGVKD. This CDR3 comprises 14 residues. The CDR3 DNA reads TGTGCCATCAGTGAGGAGTACGTGGGCCAGCCCCAGCATTTT. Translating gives CAISEEYVGQPQHF.